Below are 30 T cell receptor beta chains sequenced from a single sample in a study of beta chain features in type 1 diabetes. The study, taken as a whole, reports: Type 1 diabetes patients showed a moderate but significant shortening of TCRB CDR3s in all four CD4+ subsets.

The study reverse transcribed the entire isolated RNA, so it sequenced expressed TCRB transcripts. Libraries were prepared by immunoSEQ multiplex PCR; TCRdb keeps only in-frame clonotypes and omits some of them. This sample has approximately 15,000 clones, with 76% found just once. No antigens are known for them. The material sequenced was stem cell memory CD4+ T cells from blood. The receptors come from a woman younger than 35 with type 1 diabetes.

This chain links TRBV5-6 with TRBJ2-2, with D perhaps TRBD2 (6 bases). Germline V CDR1 and CDR2: SGHDT, YYEEEE. There are 13 residues in the CDR3. Trimming cost V 6 bases and J 8 bases, with 14 bases left between them. The CDR3 is CASTNAGRGELFF. In DNA form, the CDR3 reads TGTGCCAGCACCAACGCAGGGAGGGGGGAGCTGTTTTTT.

The genes are TRBV2 and TRBJ2-7; the D gene is possibly TRBD2 (5 bases). Trimming pared 5 bases from V and 7 bases from J, leaving 18 bases between. CDR1 and CDR2 (germline): SNHLY, FYNNEI. The CDR3 runs to 14 residues. The CDR3 DNA follows: TGTGCCAGCAGTCCCCAATTACTAGTGAGTGAGCAGTACTTC. Translated, it gives CASSPQLLVSEQYF.

The V and J genes are TRBV2 and TRBJ1-5; maybe TRBD1 (6 bases). Germline V CDR1 and CDR2: SNHLY, FYNNEI. This CDR3 has 14 amino acids. The V gene lost 6 bases and the J gene lost 4 bases, with 13 bases spanning the gap. CDR3 DNA sequence: TGTGCCAGCAGCGCTGGGACACCTAATCAGCCCCAGCATTTT. Encoded protein: CASSAGTPNQPQHF.

The rearrangement links TRBV29-1 to TRBJ2-3; maybe TRBD2 (6 bases). V was pared by 4 bases and J by 2 bases, with 13 bases between. CDR3 length: 14 amino acids. CDR1 is SQVTM and CDR2 is ANQGSEA in the germline V gene. The chain's CDR3 is CSVGRRADTDTQYF. As DNA, the CDR3 is TGCAGCGTTGGTAGGAGGGCGGACACAGATACGCAGTATTTT.

This clone has only a few counts. V usage is TRBV27 and J usage is TRBJ2-1, with TRBD1 matching over 11 bases. Germline V gene data show CDR1 as MNHEY and CDR2 as SMNVEV (reference sequence). V shed 5 bases, J shed 0 bases, and the junction held 6 bases outside the gene matches. The CDR3 spans 17 residues. CDR3 coding DNA: TGTGCCAGCAGTAGGGACAGGGGGAGGCCCTCCTACAATGAGCAGTTCTTC. Protein sequence: CASSRDRGRPSYNEQFF.

This clone was picked up a small number of times. The rearrangement links TRBV6-1 to TRBJ2-7; 10 positions match TRBD2. Germline values: CDR1 MNHNS, CDR2 SASEGT. The trim removed 7 bases at V and 3 bases at J, leaving 9 bases unmatched. This CDR3 region has 15 residues. The CDR3 loop is CASITSGEGVYEQYF. Written as DNA, the CDR3 is TGTGCCAGCATTACTAGCGGGGAGGGAGTCTACGAGCAGTACTTC.

The chain uses TRBV5-1 and TRBJ2-5, with 8 bases identical to TRBD2. The DNA end is a closer match to TRBJ2-7, so the J assignment may be wrong. The CDR3 loop spans 12 amino acids. Germline CDR1 reads SGHRS; CDR2 reads YFSETQ. CDR3 region: CASSLTSGEQYF. Written as DNA, the CDR3 is TGCGCCAGCAGCCTAACTAGCGGCGAGCAGTACTTC.

Only a few counts were recorded for this clone. This rearrangement joins TRBV29-1 to TRBJ1-1; possibly TRBD1 for D (6 bases). CDR3 length: 13 amino acids. Germline CDR1 and CDR2: SQVTM and ANQGSEA. Trimming removed 3 bases from V and 0 bases from J, with 8 bases in between. The CDR3 DNA sequence: TGCAGCGTTGAGACAGGTATGAACACTGAAGCTTTCTTT. Residues: CSVETGMNTEAFF.

This clone has more than one count but fewer than ten. This sequence joins TRBV7-2 and TRBJ1-1; D is perhaps TRBD1 (6 bases). This CDR3 has 13 amino acids. V lost 5 bases to trimming and J lost 0 bases, with 7 bases between them. The V gene's germline CDR1 is SGHTA and CDR2 FQGNSA. CDR3 in amino acids: CASSRTVNTEAFF. Here the CDR3 DNA reads TGTGCCAGCAGCCGGACAGTGAACACTGAAGCTTTCTTT.

The chain carries TRBV10-2 and TRBJ1-2; maybe TRBD1 (5 bases). CDR1 WSHSY and CDR2 SAAADI come from the germline V gene. V was clipped by 6 bases and J by 8 bases, with 7 bases between them. The CDR3 extends over 10 amino acids. In DNA form, the CDR3 reads TGCGCCAGCAGGGACATGGGCTACACCTTC. Translated: CASRDMGYTF.

The rearrangement uses TRBV11-2 and TRBJ1-2, with D hard to call. This CDR3 is built from 15 residues. V lost 2 bases, J lost 5 bases, and 15 bases lay in between. Germline V gene lookup returns CDR1 SGHAT and CDR2 FQNNGV. CDR3: CASSLTAASGYGYTF. For the CDR3, the DNA is TGTGCCAGCAGCTTAACCGCTGCGTCGGGTTATGGCTACACCTTC.

The rearrangement links TRBV27 to TRBJ1-1; D is perhaps TRBD1 (6 bases). Between the trimmed V and J ends, which lost 3 bases and 3 bases, there was a span of 14 bases. The CDR3 runs 15 residues. Germline V gene data show CDR1 as MNHEY and CDR2 as SMNVEV (reference sequence). The CDR3 spells CASSFQGRGDTEAFF. The CDR3 DNA reads as TGTGCCAGCAGTTTCCAGGGGCGGGGGGACACTGAAGCTTTCTTT.

This clone was counted only a few times. CDR3 sequence: CASRTTGAPEKLFF. CDR3 nucleotides: TGTGCCAGCAGAACAACAGGAGCCCCAGAAAAACTGTTTTTT. The chain links TRBV6-6 to TRBJ1-4; TRBD1 is a possible D gene (5 bases). V lost 6 bases, J lost 8 bases, and 16 bases lay in between. Germline CDR1 MNHNY, CDR2 SVGAGI (reference sequence). CDR3 size: 14 residues.

V is TRBV27 and J is TRBJ2-7; tentatively, D is TRBD1 (5 bases). The CDR3 runs 14 residues. V shed 7 bases and J shed 3 bases, with 16 bases lying between them. CDR1 is MNHEY and CDR2 is SMNVEV in the germline V gene (reference sequence). CDR3 region: CASTDSPLFYEQYF. DNA of the CDR3: TGTGCCAGCACTGACAGTCCTCTTTTCTACGAGCAGTACTTC.

V usage is TRBV14 and J usage is TRBJ1-2, with 9 nucleotides matching TRBD1. There are 17 residues in the CDR3. CDR1 is SGHDN and CDR2 is FVKESK in the germline V gene. V lost 4 bases and J lost 0; bases outside the gene matches: 9. This CDR3 reads CASSPLSWDRANYGYTF. The CDR3 DNA sequence: TGTGCCAGCAGCCCACTTTCTTGGGACAGGGCTAACTATGGCTACACCTTC.

This chain joins TRBV7-9 and TRBJ2-1; D possibly corresponds to TRBD2 (5 bases). Trimming took off 2 bases at V and 7 bases at J, with 18 bases between the two ends. Germline V gene data show CDR1 as SEHNR and CDR2 as FQNEAQ (reference sequence). The CDR3 loop spans 16 amino acids. The CDR3 sequence is CASSLSLADLLNEQFF. DNA for the CDR3: TGTGCCAGCAGCTTATCCCTCGCGGACTTGCTTAATGAGCAGTTCTTC.

The rearrangement joins TRBV4-1 to TRBJ2-5, with 8 bases lining up with TRBD2. CDR1 and CDR2 (germline): MGHRA, YSYEKL. The CDR3 runs to 15 residues. Trimming took 4 bases from V and 5 from J; bases not matched to a gene: 9. Here the CDR3 DNA reads TGCGCCAGCAGCCTGACTAGCGTCCTGGGGGAGACCCAGTACTTC. Translated: CASSLTSVLGETQYF.

The chain links TRBV7-9 to TRBJ2-1, with 13 positions matching TRBD2. The germline V gene encodes CDR1 SEHNR and CDR2 FQNEAQ (reference sequence). V shed 4 bases and J 7 bases; nucleotides not matched to a gene: 7. The CDR3 consists of 16 residues. As DNA, the CDR3 is TGTGCCAGCAGCTATAGGACTAGCGGGAGAAGGAATGAGCAGTTCTTC. Encoded protein: CASSYRTSGRRNEQFF.

DNA of the CDR3: TGTGCCAGCAGCTTGGGACTAGCGGGCCTGAACACCGGGGAGCTGTTTTTT. Translation: CASSLGLAGLNTGELFF. The chain links TRBV5-4 to TRBJ2-2; 10 bases match TRBD2. CDR1 and CDR2 from the germline V gene are SGHNT and YYREEE (reference sequence). J gave up 1 base and V 0 bases, and 3 bases lay outside the gene matches. The CDR3 covers 17 residues. The complete variable domain, with remaining parts taken from reference TRBV5-4 and TRBJ2-2, reads ETGVTQSPTHLIKTRGQQVTLRCSSQSGHNTVSWYQQALGQGPQFIFQYYREEENGRGNFPPRFSGLQFPNYSSELNVNALELDDSALYLCASSLGLAGLNTGELFFGEGSRLTVL.

This clone was seen only once. The V call is TRBV12-5, the J call TRBJ2-1, with D possibly matching TRBD2 (5 bases). V was cut by 7 bases and J by 7 bases, with 17 bases left in between. Germline V lookup: CDR1 LGHNT, CDR2 FRNRAP. This CDR3 is built from 14 residues. CDR3 nucleotide sequence: TGTGCTAGTGCTCCGCGGCTAGCTGGTAATGAGCAGTTCTTC. Amino acid sequence: CASAPRLAGNEQFF.

The chain couples TRBV6-6 to TRBJ1-1; a possible D gene is TRBD1 (5 bases). V was cut by 2 bases and J by 7 bases, with 11 bases left in between. Germline assignment: CDR1 MNHNY and CDR2 SVGAGI (reference sequence). The CDR3 consists of 13 residues. DNA for the CDR3: TGTGCCAGCAGTTACCCCTTAGACAGTGAAGCTTTCTTT. As protein: CASSYPLDSEAFF.

The J gene is TRBJ1-2, the V gene TRBV14; D not resolved. Deletions cut 6 bases from V and 8 bases from J, with 16 bases between. Germline CDR1 SGHDN, CDR2 FVKESK. The CDR3 extends over 13 amino acids. As DNA, the CDR3 is TGTGCCAGCAGTTCGTCATACTCGGGGGGCTACACCTTC. This encodes CASSSSYSGGYTF. The entire variable domain, with the rest obtained from reference TRBV14 and TRBJ1-2, is as follows: EAGVTQFPSHSVIEKGQTVTLRCDPISGHDNLYWYRRVMGKEIKFLLHFVKESKQDESGMPNNRFLAERTGGTYSTLKVQPAELEDSGVYFCASSSSYSGGYTFGSGTRLTVV.

In this sample, this clone turned up once. The rearrangement joins TRBV5-4 to TRBJ2-7; D ambiguous. Between the trimmed V and J ends, which lost 2 bases and 5 bases, there was a span of 11 bases. The CDR3 totals 13 residues. Germline CDR1 SGHNT, CDR2 YYREEE (reference sequence). CDR3 DNA: TGTGCCAGCAGCTTCTTTGGTGGAGACGAGCAGTACGTC. It specifies CASSFFGGDEQYV.

The chain employs TRBV27 and TRBJ1-1; D ambiguous. The CDR3 has 14 residues. The ends were cut back, 5 bases at V and 1 base at J, with 11 bases in the middle. The germline CDR1 and CDR2 sequences are MNHEY and SMNVEV (reference sequence). The CDR3 DNA reads as TGTGCCAGCAGTCCAGAAGTCCCGAACACTGAAGCTTTCTTT. Translation: CASSPEVPNTEAFF.

A few counts support this clone. The chain uses TRBV7-9 and TRBJ2-1; 8 nucleotides line up with TRBD2. The CDR3 covers 16 residues. Germline V gene sequence: CDR1 SEHNR, CDR2 FQNEAQ (reference sequence). The V and J ends lost 5 bases and 9 bases, in that order; junction bases with no gene match: 15. The CDR3 region is CASSLTWTSIYGEQFF. CDR3 nucleotides: TGTGCCAGCAGCCTTACCTGGACTAGCATTTACGGTGAGCAGTTCTTC.

The genes are TRBV5-6 and TRBJ2-5; possibly TRBD2 for D (6 bases). The CDR3 totals 12 residues. Deletions cut 4 bases from V and 5 bases from J, with 9 bases between. Germline loops: CDR1 SGHDT, CDR2 YYEEEE. In DNA, the CDR3 is TGTGCCAGCAGCCGTGGGGGGGAGACCCAGTACTTC. Its protein is CASSRGGETQYF. Full variable domain (remainder filled in from reference TRBV5-6 and TRBJ2-5): DAGVTQSPTHLIKTRGQQVTLRCSPKSGHDTVSWYQQALGQGPQFIFQYYEEEERQRGNFPDRFSGHQFPNYSSELNVNALLLGDSALYLCASSRGGETQYFGPGTRLLVL.

The chain couples TRBV23-1 to TRBJ1-5, with unresolved D. TRBV23-1 is reported as an ORF; its role is uncertain. This CDR3 is built from 17 residues. Trimming removed 2 bases from V and 5 bases from J, with 19 bases in between. The CDR3 nucleotides are TGCGCCAGCAGTCAACCTCAACCCCGGGAAACGGATCAGCCCCAGCATTTT. Residues: CASSQPQPRETDQPQHF.

This clone was observed a handful of times. The chain uses TRBV5-4 and TRBJ2-1; the match to TRBD2 covers 7 bases. The V segment lost 4 bases and the J segment 5 bases; nucleotides outside the gene matches: 6. This CDR3 has 14 residues. CDR1 is SGHNT and CDR2 is YYREEE in the germline V gene (reference sequence). CDR3 sequence (DNA): TGTGCCAGCAGCAGAGAGCTAGCGGACAATGAGCAGTTCTTC. Translating gives CASSRELADNEQFF.

This chain joins TRBV5-1 and TRBJ2-7; D is unclear. The CDR3 is 11 residues long. Trimming shortened V by 5 bases and J by 3 bases, and 6 bases separated the two germline ends. Germline V gives CDR1 SGHRS, CDR2 YFSETQ. This chain's CDR3 is CASSQNYEQYF. CDR3 DNA sequence: TGCGCCAGCAGTCAAAACTACGAGCAGTACTTC. Complete variable domain (other parts from reference TRBV5-1 and TRBJ2-7): KAGVTQTPRYLIKTRGQQVTLSCSPISGHRSVSWYQQTPGQGLQFLFEYFSETQRNKGNFPGRFSGRQFSNSRSEMNVSTLELGDSALYLCASSQNYEQYFGPGTRLTVT.

This chain links TRBV11-1 with TRBJ2-3, with D uncertain. V lost 2 bases and J 5 bases, leaving 14 bases between the germline ends. This CDR3 is 15 amino acids long. Germline V gene sequence: CDR1 SGHAT, CDR2 FQDESV (reference sequence). The CDR3 DNA sequence: TGTGCCAGCAGCTTATCTGGCTTACCGGGAGATACGCAGTATTTT. This sequence encodes CASSLSGLPGDTQYF.